This T cell receptor (beta chain) appears in the sequencing data of a study of cytomegalovirus exposure and HLA in healthy donors. Primers for the PCR totalled 60 Vbeta and 13 Jbeta. Generated by immunoSEQ multiplex PCR, the TCRdb table keeps only in-frame clones and is missing some. The sample gives about 61,000 clones, roughly 86% of which show up once; 1.4% to 1.5% is in the top ten. The V gene's germline CDR1 is SSHAT and CDR2 FNYEAQ (reference sequence). The CDR3 contains 15 residues. Details on this clone: What it binds is unknown. Its ends do not fully match the called genes, so a read error is possible.

Study-wide points: What TCR beta sequences reportedly achieved was accurate prediction of HLA-A and HLA-B alleles in most subjects.

The rearrangement uses TRBV7-7 and TRBJ2-1; D may be TRBD2 (6 bases). The TCR was taken from a man younger than 30 in good health and CMV-seronegative. The sample comprised PBMCs. The DNA of the CDR3 is TGTGCTAGCAGCCCCGGTTGGGGGGCCTACAATGAGCAGTTCTTC. As protein: CASSPGWGAYNEQFF.